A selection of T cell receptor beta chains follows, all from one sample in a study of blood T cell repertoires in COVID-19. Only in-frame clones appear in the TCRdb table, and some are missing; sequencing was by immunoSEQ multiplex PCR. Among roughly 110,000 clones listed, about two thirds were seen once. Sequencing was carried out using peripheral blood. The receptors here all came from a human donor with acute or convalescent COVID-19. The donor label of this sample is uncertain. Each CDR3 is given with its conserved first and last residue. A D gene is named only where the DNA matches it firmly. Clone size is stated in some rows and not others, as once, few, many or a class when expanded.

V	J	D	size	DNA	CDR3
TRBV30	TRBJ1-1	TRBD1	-	TGTGCCTGGAGTGTACTAAGGACAGGACTGAACACTGAAGCTTTCTTT	CAWSVLRTGLNTEAFF
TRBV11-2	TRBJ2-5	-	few	TGTGCCAGCAGCTTCCGGGCCGAGGCGGGGACCCAGTACTTC	CASSFRAEAGTQYF
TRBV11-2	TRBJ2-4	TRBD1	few	TGTGCCAGCTCCCAACAGGGGGCTCTAGCCAAAAACATTCAGTACTTC	CASSQQGALAKNIQYF
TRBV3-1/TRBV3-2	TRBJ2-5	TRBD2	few	TGTGCCAGCAGCCAGCAAGTCCCGGGACTAGCCAGGGAGACCCAGTACTTC	CASSQQVPGLARETQYF
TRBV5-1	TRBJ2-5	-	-	TGCGCCAGCAGCTTCCCTCAGGGAGAGACCCAGTACTTC	CASSFPQGETQYF
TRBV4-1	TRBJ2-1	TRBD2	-	TGCGCCAGCAGCCGGACTAGCGGGGACTACAATGAGCAGTTCTTC	CASSRTSGDYNEQFF
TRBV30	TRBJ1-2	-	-	TGTGCCTGGAGTGTTGGGCCCACTAACTATGGCTACACCTTC	CAWSVGPTNYGYTF
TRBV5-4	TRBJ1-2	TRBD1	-	TGTGCCAGCAGCTTGGACAGGGGCTATGGCTACACCTTC	CASSLDRGYGYTF
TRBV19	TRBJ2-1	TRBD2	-	TGTGCCAGTAGTACTATCAGAGCGGGGGGGCCTTGGGTTGAGCAGTTCTTC	CASSTIRAGGPWVEQFF
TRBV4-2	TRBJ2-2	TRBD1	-	TGTGCCAGCAGCCGCGGGACAGGGATAAACACCGGGGAGCTGTTTTTT	CASSRGTGINTGELFF
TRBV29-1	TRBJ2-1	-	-	TGCAGCGTTCCCAGGGGACCCTCCAATGAGCAGTTCTTC	CSVPRGPSNEQFF
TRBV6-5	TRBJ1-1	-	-	TGTGCCAGCAGTTACTCAGTCTGGGGGCGCACTGAAGCTTTCTTT	CASSYSVWGRTEAFF
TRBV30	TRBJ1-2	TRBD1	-	TGTGCCTGGGGAGTGGGACAGGGAACCTATGGCTACACCTTC	CAWGVGQGTYGYTF
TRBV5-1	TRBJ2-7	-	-	TGCGCCAGCAGCGCCTACAGTTACGAGCAGTACTTC	CASSAYSYEQYF
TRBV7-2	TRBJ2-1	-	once	TGTGCCAGCAGCTTGACAGGACGGTTATACAATGAGCAGTTCTTC	CASSLTGRLYNEQFF
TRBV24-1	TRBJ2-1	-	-	TGTGCCACCAGTGATTTGCAAGGGCAGGGGGGCTCCTACAATGAGCAGTTCTTC	CATSDLQGQGGSYNEQFF
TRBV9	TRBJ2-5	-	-	TGTGCCAGCAGCGTAGGCGGGGAGACCCAGTACTTC	CASSVGGETQYF
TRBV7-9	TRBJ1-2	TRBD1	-	TGTGCCAGCAGCTTAGCGCTGGACAGGGTAGGGGGCTACACCTTC	CASSLALDRVGGYTF
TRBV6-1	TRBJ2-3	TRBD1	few	TGTGCCAGCAGTGAAGCAAGGGGACAGGGGGCAGATACGCAGTATTTT	CASSEARGQGADTQYF
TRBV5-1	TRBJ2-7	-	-	TGCGCCAGCAGCTTTCGACAGAGCTACGAGCAGTACTTC	CASSFRQSYEQYF